The rows below give T cell receptor beta chains drawn from one sample of a study of T-cell reconstitution after alpha-beta-depleted transplantation in children. TCRdb redid the calling of the PCR reads with MiXCR, one entry per CDR3 protein. The sample includes some 460,000 distinct CDR3 sequences, roughly 16% of them seen just once. Sequences were derived from PBMCs, mostly from graft donor cells, sampled 360 days after TCRalphabeta/CD19-depleted stem cell transplant. These receptors originate from a boy under three years old who had a stem cell transplant for Wiskott-Aldrich syndrome, so the T cells may come from the graft donor. Each CDR3 is given with its conserved first and last residue. The D gene is left open where the match is weak.

d_gene | j_gene | v_gene | CDR3aa
- | TRBJ1-4 | TRBV7-2 | CASSSQGGEKLFF
TRBD1 | TRBJ2-3 | TRBV29-1 | CSLDQGASTDTQYF
- | TRBJ2-7 | TRBV7-7 | CASSPVGGEQYF
- | TRBJ2-1 | TRBV15 | CATSRDEASIEQFF
TRBD2 | TRBJ2-5 | TRBV29-1 | CSVRTSGLETQYF
TRBD2 | TRBJ2-2 | TRBV27 | CASSHTLAGGSNTGELFF
- | TRBJ1-1 | TRBV7-2 | CASSLVRRARGTEAFF
TRBD2 | TRBJ2-1 | TRBV7-6 | CASSPQRGAYNEQFF
TRBD2 | TRBJ2-1 | TRBV20-1 | CCAPRAGEYNEQFF
- | TRBJ2-7 | TRBV3-1 | CASSQGLGRGGQYF
TRBD2 | TRBJ2-1 | TRBV7-2 | CASSLVGSSGIYNEQFF
TRBD1 | TRBJ2-7 | TRBV7-9 | CASSLGSGTANVEQYF
- | TRBJ2-1 | TRBV5-1 | CASSLQGLLSYNEQFF
- | TRBJ2-3 | TRBV5-1 | CASSLGLNTDTQYF
- | TRBJ1-4 | TRBV6-1 | CASSGYRVANEKLFF
- | TRBJ1-3 | TRBV12-3/TRBV12-4 | CASSFREGNTIYF
- | TRBJ1-1 | TRBV29-1 | CSVGPMFQNTEAFF
TRBD1 | TRBJ2-7 | TRBV5-1 | CASSWMGQSYEQYF
- | TRBJ2-7 | TRBV6-2/TRBV6-3 | CASSYSTYEQYF
- | TRBJ2-5 | TRBV5-1 | CASSFQGGQETQYF
TRBD1 | TRBJ2-5 | TRBV23-1 | CARPGQGRETQYF
- | TRBJ1-5 | TRBV12-3/TRBV12-4 | CASSLGTGGSYQPQHF
TRBD2 | TRBJ2-5 | TRBV28 | CASIGLAGGRQETQYF
TRBD2 | TRBJ2-3 | TRBV3-1 | CASSQSGLARVTDTQYF
- | TRBJ2-2 | TRBV18 | CASSDPLTGTGELFF
- | TRBJ1-4 | TRBV28 | CASSLPDRSNEKLFF
TRBD2 | TRBJ2-1 | TRBV11-2 | CASSKGAGGQASYNEQFF
TRBD2 | TRBJ2-1 | TRBV24-1 | CATSDPGGPSNEQFF
- | TRBJ2-2 | TRBV5-1 | CASSSRSHTGELFF
- | TRBJ2-1 | TRBV11-3 | CASSRLNQREQFF
TRBD1 | TRBJ2-5 | TRBV12-3/TRBV12-4 | CASNRRGQETQYF
- | TRBJ2-5 | TRBV25-1 | CASSGNQETQYF
TRBD1 | TRBJ1-1 | TRBV2 | CASSETGTGNTEAFF
- | TRBJ1-5 | TRBV3-1 | CASSPSGVGLNQPQHF
TRBD1 | TRBJ2-1 | TRBV29-1 | CSVEGTGRYNEQFF